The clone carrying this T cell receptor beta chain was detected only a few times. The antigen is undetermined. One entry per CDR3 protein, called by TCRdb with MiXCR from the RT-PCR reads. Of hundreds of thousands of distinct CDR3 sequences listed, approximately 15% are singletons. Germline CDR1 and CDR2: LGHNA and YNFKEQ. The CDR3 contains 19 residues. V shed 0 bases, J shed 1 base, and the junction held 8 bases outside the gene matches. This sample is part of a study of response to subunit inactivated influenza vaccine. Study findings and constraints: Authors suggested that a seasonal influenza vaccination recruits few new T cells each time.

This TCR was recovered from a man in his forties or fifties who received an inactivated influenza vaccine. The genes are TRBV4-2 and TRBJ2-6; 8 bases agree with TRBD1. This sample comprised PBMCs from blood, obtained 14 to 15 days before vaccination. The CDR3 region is CASSQESDRGPSGANVLTF. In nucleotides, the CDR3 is TGTGCCAGCAGCCAAGAGTCCGACAGGGGCCCGTCTGGGGCCAACGTCCTGACTTTC.